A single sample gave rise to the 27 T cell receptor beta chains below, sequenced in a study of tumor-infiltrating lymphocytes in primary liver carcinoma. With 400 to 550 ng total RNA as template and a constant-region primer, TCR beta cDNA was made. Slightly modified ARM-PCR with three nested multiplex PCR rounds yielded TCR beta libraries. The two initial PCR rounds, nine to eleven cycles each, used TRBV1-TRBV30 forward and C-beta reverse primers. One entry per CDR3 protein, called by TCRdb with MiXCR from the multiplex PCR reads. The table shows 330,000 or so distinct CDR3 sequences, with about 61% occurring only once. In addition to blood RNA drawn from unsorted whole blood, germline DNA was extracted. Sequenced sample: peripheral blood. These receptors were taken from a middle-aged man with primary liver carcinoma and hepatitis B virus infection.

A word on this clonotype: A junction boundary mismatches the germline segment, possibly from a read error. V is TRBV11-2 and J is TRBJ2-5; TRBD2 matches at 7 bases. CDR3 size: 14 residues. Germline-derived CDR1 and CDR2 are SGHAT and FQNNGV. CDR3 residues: CASSLGGGGETQYF. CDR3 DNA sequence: TGTGCCAGCAGCCTCGGTGGGGGGGGAGAGACTCAGTACTTC.

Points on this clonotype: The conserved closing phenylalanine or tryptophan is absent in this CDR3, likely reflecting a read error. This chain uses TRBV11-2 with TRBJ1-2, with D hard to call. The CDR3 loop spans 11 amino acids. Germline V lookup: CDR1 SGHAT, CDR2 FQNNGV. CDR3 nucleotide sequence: TGTGCTAGCAGTGAACAGTATGGCTACACCCTT. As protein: CASSEQYGYTL.

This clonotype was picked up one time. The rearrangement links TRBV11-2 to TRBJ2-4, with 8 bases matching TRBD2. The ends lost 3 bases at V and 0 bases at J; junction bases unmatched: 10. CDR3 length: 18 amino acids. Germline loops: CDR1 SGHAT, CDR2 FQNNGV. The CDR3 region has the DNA TGTGCCAGCAGCTTGGAGGTTCGGGGGGGTGAAGCCAAAAACATTCAGTACTTC. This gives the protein CASSLEVRGGEAKNIQYF.

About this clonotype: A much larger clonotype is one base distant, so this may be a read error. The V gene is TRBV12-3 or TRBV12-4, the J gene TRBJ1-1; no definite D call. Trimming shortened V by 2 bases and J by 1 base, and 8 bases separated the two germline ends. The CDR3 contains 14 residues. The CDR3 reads CASSLFAGNTEAFF. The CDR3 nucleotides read TGTGCCAGCAGTTTATTTGCCGGGAACACTGAAGCTTTCTTT.

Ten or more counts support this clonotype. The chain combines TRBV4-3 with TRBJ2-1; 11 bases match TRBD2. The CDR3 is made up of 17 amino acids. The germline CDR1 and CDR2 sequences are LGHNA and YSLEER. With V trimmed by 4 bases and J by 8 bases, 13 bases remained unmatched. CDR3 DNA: TGCGCCAGCAGCCGAGAATTAGCGGGAGGGCCTAGGGATGAGCAGTTCTTC. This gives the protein CASSRELAGGPRDEQFF.

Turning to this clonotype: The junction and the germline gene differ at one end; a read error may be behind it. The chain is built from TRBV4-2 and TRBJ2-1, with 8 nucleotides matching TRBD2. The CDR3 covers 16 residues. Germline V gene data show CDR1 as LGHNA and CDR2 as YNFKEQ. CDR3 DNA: TGTGCCAGCAGCCGAAGATCGGGAGGGCCTAACAATGAGCGGTTCTTC. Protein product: CASSRRSGGPNNERFF.

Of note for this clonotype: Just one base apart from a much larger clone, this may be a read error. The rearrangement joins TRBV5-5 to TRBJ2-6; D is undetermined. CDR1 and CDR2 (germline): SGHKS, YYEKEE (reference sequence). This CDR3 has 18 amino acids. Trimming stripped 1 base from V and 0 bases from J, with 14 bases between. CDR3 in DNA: TGTGCCAGCAGCTTGTACCTGTGTTCTAGCTCTGGGGCCAACGTCCTGACTTTC. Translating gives CASSLYLCSSSGANVLTF. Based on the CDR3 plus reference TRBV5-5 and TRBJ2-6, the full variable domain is DAGVTQSPTHLIKTRGQQVTLRCSPISGHKSVSWYQQVLGQGPQFIFQYYEKEERGRGNFPDRFSARQFPNYSSELNVNALLLGDSALYLCASSLYLCSSSGANVLTFGAGSRLTVL.

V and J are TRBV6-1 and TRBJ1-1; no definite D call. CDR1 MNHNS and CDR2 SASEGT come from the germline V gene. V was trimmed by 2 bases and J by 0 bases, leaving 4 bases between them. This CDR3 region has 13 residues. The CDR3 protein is CASSECLNTEAFF. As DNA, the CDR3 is TGTGCCAGCAGTGAATGTCTGAACACTGAAGCTTTCTTT.

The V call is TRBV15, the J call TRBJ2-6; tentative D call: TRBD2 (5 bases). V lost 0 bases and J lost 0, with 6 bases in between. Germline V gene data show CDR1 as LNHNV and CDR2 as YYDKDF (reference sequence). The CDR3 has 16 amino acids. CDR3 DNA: TGTGCCACCAGCAGAGATGCGGGCTCTGGGGCCAACGTCCTGACTTTC. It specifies CATSRDAGSGANVLTF.

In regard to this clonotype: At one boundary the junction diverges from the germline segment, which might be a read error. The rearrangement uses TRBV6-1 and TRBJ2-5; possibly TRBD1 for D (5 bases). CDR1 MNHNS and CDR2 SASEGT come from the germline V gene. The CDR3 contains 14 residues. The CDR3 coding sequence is TGTACCAGCCTTATAGGACAACACCAAGAGACCCAGTACTTC. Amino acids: CTSLIGQHQETQYF.

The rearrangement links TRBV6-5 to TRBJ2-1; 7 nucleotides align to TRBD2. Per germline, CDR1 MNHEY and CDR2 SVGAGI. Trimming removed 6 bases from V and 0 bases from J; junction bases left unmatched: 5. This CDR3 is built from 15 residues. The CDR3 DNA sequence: TGTGCCAGCAGGACCGGGACTAACTCCTACAATGAGCAGTTCTTC. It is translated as CASRTGTNSYNEQFF.

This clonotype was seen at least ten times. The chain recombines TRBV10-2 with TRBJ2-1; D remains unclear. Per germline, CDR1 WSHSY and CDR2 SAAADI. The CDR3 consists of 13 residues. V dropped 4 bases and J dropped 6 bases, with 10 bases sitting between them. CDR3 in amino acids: CASSGPRPNEQFF. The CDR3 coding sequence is TGCGCCAGCAGTGGACCTCGGCCCAATGAGCAGTTCTTC.

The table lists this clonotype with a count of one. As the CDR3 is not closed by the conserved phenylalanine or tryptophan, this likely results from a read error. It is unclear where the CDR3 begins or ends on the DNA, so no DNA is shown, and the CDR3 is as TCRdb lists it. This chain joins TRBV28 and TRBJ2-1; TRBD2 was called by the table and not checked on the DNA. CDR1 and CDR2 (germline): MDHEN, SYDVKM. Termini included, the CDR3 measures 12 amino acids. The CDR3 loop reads CASSLGSSEGFL.

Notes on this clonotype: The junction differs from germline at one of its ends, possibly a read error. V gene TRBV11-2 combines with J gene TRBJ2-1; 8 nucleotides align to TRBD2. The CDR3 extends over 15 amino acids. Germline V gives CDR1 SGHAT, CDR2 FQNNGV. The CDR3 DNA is TGTCCCAGCAGCCTTTCTACCGGGAGGGGTCATGAGCAGTTCTTC. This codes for CPSSLSTGRGHEQFF. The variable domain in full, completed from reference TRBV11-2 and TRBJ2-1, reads EAGVAQSPRYKIIEKRQSVAFWCNPISGHATLYWYQQILGQGPKLLIQFQNNGVVDDSQLPKDRFSAERLKGVDSTLKIQPAKLEDSAVYLCPSSLSTGRGHEQFFGPGTRLTVL.

This chain's CDR3 is CASSFSFLVAGGREETQYF. Here the CDR3 DNA reads TGTGCCAGCAGTTTCTCCTTTTTGGTAGCGGGAGGCCGGGAAGAGACCCAGTACTTC. The chain is built from TRBV6-2 or TRBV6-3 and TRBJ2-5; TRBD2 matches at 10 bases. V was clipped by 4 bases and J by 3 bases; unmatched bases: 17. This CDR3 spans 19 amino acids. Germline V lookup: CDR1 MNHEY, CDR2 SVGEGT.

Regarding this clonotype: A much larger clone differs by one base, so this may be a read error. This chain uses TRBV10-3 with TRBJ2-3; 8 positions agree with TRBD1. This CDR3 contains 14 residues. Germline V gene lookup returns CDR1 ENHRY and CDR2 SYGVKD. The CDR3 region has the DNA TGTGCCAGTCGACAGGGGCCAAACACACATACGCAGTATTTT. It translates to CASRQGPNTHTQYF.

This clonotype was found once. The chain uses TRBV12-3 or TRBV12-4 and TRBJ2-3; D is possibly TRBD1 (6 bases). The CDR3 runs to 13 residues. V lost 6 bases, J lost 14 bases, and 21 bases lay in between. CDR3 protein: CASRDGRTDMLYF. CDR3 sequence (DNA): TGTGCCAGCAGAGACGGAAGGACAGATATGCTGTATTTT.

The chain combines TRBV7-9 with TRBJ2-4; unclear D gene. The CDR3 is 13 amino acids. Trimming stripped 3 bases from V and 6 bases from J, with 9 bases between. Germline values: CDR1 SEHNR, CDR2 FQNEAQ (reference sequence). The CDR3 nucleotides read TGTGCCAGCAGCTTTAGAGGCGGAAACATTCAGTACTTC. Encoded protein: CASSFRGGNIQYF.

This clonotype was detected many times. CDR3: CASSQAKGGAPDGYTF. The CDR3 region has the DNA TGCGCCAGCAGCCAAGCGAAGGGGGGGGCCCCAGATGGCTACACCTTC. The chain employs TRBV4-3 and TRBJ1-2, with TRBD1 as a possible D gene (6 bases). With 1 base removed from V and 6 bases from J, the gap between germline ends came to 18 bases. From germline, CDR1 is LGHNA and CDR2 YSLEER. The CDR3 totals 16 residues.

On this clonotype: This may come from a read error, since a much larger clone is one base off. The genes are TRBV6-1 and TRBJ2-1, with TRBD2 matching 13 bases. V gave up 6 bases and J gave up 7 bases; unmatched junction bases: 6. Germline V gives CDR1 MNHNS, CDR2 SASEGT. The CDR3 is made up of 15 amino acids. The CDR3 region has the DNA TGTGCCAGCAGAGTACTAGCGGGAGGGGGGAATGAGCAGTTCTTC. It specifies CASRVLAGGGNEQFF.

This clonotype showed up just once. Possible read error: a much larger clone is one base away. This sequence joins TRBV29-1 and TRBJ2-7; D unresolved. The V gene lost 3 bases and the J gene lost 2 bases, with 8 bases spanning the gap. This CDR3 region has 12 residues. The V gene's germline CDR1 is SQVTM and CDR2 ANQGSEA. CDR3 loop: CSVEVGTYEQYF. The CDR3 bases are TGCAGCGTTGAGGTGGGGACCTACGAGCAGTACTTC.

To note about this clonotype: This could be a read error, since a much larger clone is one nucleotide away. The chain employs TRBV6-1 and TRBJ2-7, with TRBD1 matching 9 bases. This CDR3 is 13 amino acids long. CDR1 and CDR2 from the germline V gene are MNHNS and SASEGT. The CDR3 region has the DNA TGTGCCAGCAGTGTGACAGGGGGGCGCGAGCAGTGCTTC. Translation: CASSVTGGREQCF.

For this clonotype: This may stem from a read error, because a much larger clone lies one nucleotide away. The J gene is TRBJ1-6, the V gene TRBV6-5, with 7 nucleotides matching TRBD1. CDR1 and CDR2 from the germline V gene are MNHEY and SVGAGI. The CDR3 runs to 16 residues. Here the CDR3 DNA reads TGTGCCAGCAGACGGCCGGGAATAGACAGGGATTCACCCTTCCACTTT. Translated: CASRRPGIDRDSPFHF.

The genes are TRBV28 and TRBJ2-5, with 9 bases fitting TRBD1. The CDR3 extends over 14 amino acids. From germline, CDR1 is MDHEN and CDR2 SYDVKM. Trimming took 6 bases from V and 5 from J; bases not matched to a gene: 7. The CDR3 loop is CASSTGGRAETQYF. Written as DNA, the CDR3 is TGTGCCAGCAGCACAGGGGGCAGGGCTGAGACCCAGTACTTC.

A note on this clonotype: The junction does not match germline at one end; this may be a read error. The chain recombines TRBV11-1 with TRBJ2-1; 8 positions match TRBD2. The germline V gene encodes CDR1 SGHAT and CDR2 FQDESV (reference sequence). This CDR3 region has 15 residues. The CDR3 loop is CASRSSGSAYTEQFF. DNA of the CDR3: TGTGCCAGCAGGTCGAGCGGGAGTGCCTACACTGAGCAGTTCTTC.

As DNA, the CDR3 is TGTGCCAGCAGCGCGGCGACAGGTGCCTACAATGAGCAGTTCTTC. This encodes CASSAATGAYNEQFF. This chain joins TRBV5-5 and TRBJ2-1, with D tentatively TRBD1 (6 bases). The CDR3 runs to 15 residues. V was shortened by 4 bases and J by 2 bases, with 13 bases between the two germline ends. In germline, CDR1 is SGHKS, CDR2 YYEKEE (reference sequence).

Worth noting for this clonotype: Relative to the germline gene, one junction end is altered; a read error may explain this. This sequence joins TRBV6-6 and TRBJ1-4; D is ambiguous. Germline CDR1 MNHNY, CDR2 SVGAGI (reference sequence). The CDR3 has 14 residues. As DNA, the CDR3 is TGCGCCAGCAGTCCAAGCCCAACTAATGAAAAACTGTTTTTT. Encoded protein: CASSPSPTNEKLFF.